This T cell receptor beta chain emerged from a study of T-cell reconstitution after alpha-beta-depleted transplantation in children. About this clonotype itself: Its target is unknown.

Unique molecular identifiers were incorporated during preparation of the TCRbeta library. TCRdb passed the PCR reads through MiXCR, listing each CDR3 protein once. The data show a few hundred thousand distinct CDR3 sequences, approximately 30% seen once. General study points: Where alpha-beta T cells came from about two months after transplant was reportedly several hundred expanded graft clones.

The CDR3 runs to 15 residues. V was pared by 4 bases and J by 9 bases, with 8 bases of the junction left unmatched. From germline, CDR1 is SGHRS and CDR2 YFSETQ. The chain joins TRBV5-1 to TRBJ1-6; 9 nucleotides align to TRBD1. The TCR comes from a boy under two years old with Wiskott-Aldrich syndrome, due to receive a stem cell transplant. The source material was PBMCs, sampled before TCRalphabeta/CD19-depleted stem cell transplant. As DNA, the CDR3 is TGCGCCAGCAGCGCCGGGACAGGGAAGACTTCACCCCTCCACTTT. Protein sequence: CASSAGTGKTSPLHF.